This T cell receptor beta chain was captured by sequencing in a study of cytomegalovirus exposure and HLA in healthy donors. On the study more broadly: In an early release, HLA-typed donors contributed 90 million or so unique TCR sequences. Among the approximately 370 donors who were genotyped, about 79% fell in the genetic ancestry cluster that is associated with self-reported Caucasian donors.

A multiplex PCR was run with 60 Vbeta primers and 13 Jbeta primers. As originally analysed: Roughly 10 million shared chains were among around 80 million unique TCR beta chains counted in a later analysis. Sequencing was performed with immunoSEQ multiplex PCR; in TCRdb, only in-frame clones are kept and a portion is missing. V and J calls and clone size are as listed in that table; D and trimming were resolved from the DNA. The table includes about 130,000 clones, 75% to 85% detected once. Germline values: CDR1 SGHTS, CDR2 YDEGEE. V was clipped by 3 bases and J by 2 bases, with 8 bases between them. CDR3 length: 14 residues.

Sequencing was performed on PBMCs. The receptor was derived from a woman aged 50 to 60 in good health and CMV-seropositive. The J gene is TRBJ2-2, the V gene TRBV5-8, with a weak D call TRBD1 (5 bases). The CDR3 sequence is CASSSGHNTGELFF. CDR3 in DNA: TGTGCCAGCAGCTCTGGACACAACACCGGGGAGCTGTTTTTT.